A single sample is the source of the 7 T cell receptor beta chains below, sequenced in a study of Ad26.COV2.S vaccination and SARS-CoV-2 variants. This sample's treatment: roughly 20 received Ad26.COV2.S at low or high dose, single or two shots; five or six received placebo; per-sample allocation not given. Collection of samples fell on day 63 after the first vaccine or placebo injection. Libraries were prepared by immunoSEQ multiplex PCR; TCRdb keeps only in-frame clonotypes and omits some of them. The sample has some 450,000 clones, 90% seen once. The sequenced sample was peripheral blood, obtained in a trial of Ad26.COV2.S vaccine versus placebo. All receptors derive from a person between 18 and 59 years old who received the Ad26.COV2.S COVID-19 vaccine or a placebo.

This chain joins TRBV28 and TRBJ1-2; D possibly corresponds to TRBD1 (5 bases). Trimming took off 2 bases at V and 5 bases at J, with 12 bases between the two ends. CDR3 length equals 14 residues. CDR1 and CDR2 from the germline V gene are MDHEN and SYDVKM. CDR3 sequence (DNA): TGTGCCAGCAGTTTAGGGGGGTCACGTTATGGCTACACCTTC. Amino acid sequence: CASSLGGSRYGYTF.

The V call is TRBV7-9, the J call TRBJ2-4; D unclear. V lost 5 bases to trimming and J lost 0 bases, with 14 bases between them. The CDR3 is 16 residues long. Germline values: CDR1 SEHNR, CDR2 FQNEAQ (reference sequence). CDR3 sequence: CASSPEQTVAKNIQYF. The CDR3 DNA follows: TGTGCCAGCAGCCCCGAACAGACTGTAGCCAAAAACATTCAGTACTTC. Supplemented by reference TRBV7-9 and TRBJ2-4, the full variable domain reads DTGVSQNPRHKITKRGQNVTFRCDPISEHNRLYWYRQTLGQGPEFLTYFQNEAQLEKSRLLSDRFSAERPKGSFSTLEIQRTEQGDSAMYLCASSPEQTVAKNIQYFGAGTRLSVL.

The chain recombines TRBV28 with TRBJ1-5; D is undetermined. CDR3 size: 12 residues. Germline assignment: CDR1 MDHEN and CDR2 SYDVKM. Trimming took off 4 bases at V and 6 bases at J, with 7 bases between the two ends. CDR3 amino acids: CASSSPGQPQHF. DNA for the CDR3: TGTGCCAGCAGTTCCCCAGGTCAGCCCCAGCATTTT.

The chain recombines TRBV4-2 with TRBJ2-7; 7 nucleotides agree with TRBD2. The germline V gene has CDR1 LGHNA and CDR2 YNFKEQ. V lost 4 bases and J lost 2; bases outside the gene matches: 8. The CDR3 runs to 15 residues. In DNA, the CDR3 is TGTGCCAGCAGCCTAGCCCCCGGGACTACCTACGAGCAGTACTTC. It yields the protein CASSLAPGTTYEQYF.

This clone came up a few times. The chain has TRBV12-3 or TRBV12-4 and TRBJ1-3; tentatively, D is TRBD1 (5 bases). The CDR3 runs to 13 residues. The V end was cut by 2 bases, the J end by 8 bases, with 10 bases between. The CDR3 loop reads CASSLSGLDTIYF. The CDR3 DNA is TGTGCCAGCAGTTTATCAGGGTTAGACACCATATATTTT.

The chain is built from TRBV7-3 and TRBJ2-3; possible D gene TRBD1, 5 bases. Germline V gene lookup returns CDR1 SGHTA and CDR2 FQGTGA. V lost 1 base, J lost 1 base, and 9 bases lay in between. CDR3 length: 15 residues. The CDR3 sequence: CASSLNRGRTDTQYF. CDR3 DNA: TGTGCCAGCAGCTTAAATAGGGGTCGCACAGATACGCAGTATTTT.

V usage is TRBV12-3 or TRBV12-4 and J usage is TRBJ2-7; D ambiguous. The length of the CDR3 is 13 residues. Trimming left V 3 bases short and J 2 bases short, with 8 bases between. CDR3 amino acids: CASSFGRTYEQYF. Written as DNA, the CDR3 is TGTGCCAGCAGTTTTGGCAGAACCTACGAGCAGTACTTC.